What follows describes a single T cell receptor (beta chain). This clone's antigen is unknown. No much larger clone is present one base from it, and per-base qualities are unavailable. CDR1 SGHAT and CDR2 FQNNGV are derived from the germline V gene. The CDR3 has 13 amino acids, counting the end cysteine and phenylalanine. This entry keeps only the CDR3 DNA: 39 bases, framed from base 1. At the junction V is shortened by 5 bases and J by 0 bases, with 8 bases in between. The data stem from a study of cytomegalovirus exposure and HLA in healthy donors (TCRdb year 2017). Study-level background: In an earlier analysis of 587 of the donors, 250 to 350 Gb of sequence data and 100 million or so unique TCR beta sequences from 180 million or so T cells were reported. About 330 gigabases of sequencing data and around 80 million unique TCR sequences made up an early release that covered 640 HLA-typed donors. Among the approximately 400 genotyped donors, around 81% belonged to the genetic ancestry cluster associated with self-reported Caucasian donors. The study was designed to test whether signatures of past pathogen exposure could be identified by cataloging public T cell receptors. The study used immunosequencing to profile the T cell repertoires of approximately 630 subjects and linked those repertoires to cytomegalovirus serostatus. In addition to the first cohort of approximately 670 subjects, a separate validation cohort of 120 different subjects was used. High-throughput TCR immunosequencing, statistical association of individual TCRs with disease status, and machine learning were combined to predict cytomegalovirus infection status. To study patterns of TCR occurrence, a later analysis re-analyzed previously published TCR beta repertoires from around 660 donors and added high-resolution HLA genotyping. In the later analysis, no new phenotypic data were used to find candidate immune exposures; instead, reliance was placed on TCR beta sequences and their occurrence across donors. An earlier analysis of several hundred of the donors applied high-throughput TCR beta sequencing to assess whether each TCR beta V gene segment acted as functional or pseudogenic. Alongside the repertoire data, information on donor age, sex, ethnicity and CMV serostatus was compiled. A later genetic analysis used genome-wide SNP genotypes for about three fifths of the roughly 700 donors, treating that subset as a discovery cohort. All discovery cohort repertoires had been generated using a single sequencing platform. HLA typing included class I and class II loci at four-digit resolution. The number of typed donors differed by locus: about 620-630 for A, B, C, DRB1 and DQB1; 500 to 550 for DQA1; some 590 for DPA1; and 400 to 480 for DPB1. Four or five DR-DQ haplotypes were handled as single units for association and clustering because linkage in the cohort was strong. On average, over 200,000 unique TCR beta nucleotide sequences were sequenced per donor among some 420 genotyped donors of the cohort, with about 17% of those sequences being non-productive. The paper as a whole reports these results and caveats: Correlated functional status among segregating V segments might be attributable to linkage disequilibrium, but an unknown experimental factor could not be ruled out. A few of the identified cytomegalovirus-associated TCR beta chains were confirmed in vitro to be specific for cytomegalovirus antigens. A later analysis reported that several top co-occurrence clusters appeared linked to parvovirus B19, influenza, CMV and Epstein-Barr virus. Roughly uniform sequencing depth across donors was assumed in presence/absence analyses, although this assumption may not hold. A further reported finding was that TCR beta sequences accurately predicted the HLA-A and HLA-B alleles for most subjects in the first cohort. Cytomegalovirus status was reported to be diagnosed by the classifier with high specificity and sensitivity in both the original and validation cohorts. A cluster of highly shared sequence variants was judged likely to be a technical artifact of the sequencing pipeline. Strong co-occurrence of HLA alleles, especially DR and DQ, made assigning TCR associations to individual alleles difficult. The only immune exposure information available for the cohort was CMV serostatus. Some IMGT-functional V segments, including TRBV6-2 and TRBV6-3, could not be told apart with the 87-base-pair reads, so those segments were excluded. In a later analysis, HLA-associated TCR beta chains were found to be more clonally expanded and to have lower generation probabilities than equally common non-associated chains. The authors suggested that the approach could potentially be extended to other disease states and immunological phenotypes. The study listed approximately 160 TCR beta chains as associated with cytomegalovirus. A later genetic analysis reported fewer N-insertions in productive TCRs among donors in an Asian-associated ancestry cluster than the roughly 700-donor mean. While some public TCRs were present in many individuals, most TCR sequences turned up only very rarely across donors. According to a later analysis, TCR association rates differed among HLA loci, with DRB1 alleles showing the most associated TCRs and HLA-C alleles showing the fewest. In an earlier analysis of approximately 590 of the donors, most TCR beta V segments appeared in productive rearrangements about 87% or about 30% of the time, broadly matching IMGT annotations. In a later analysis, most CMV-associated TCR beta chains were found to appear HLA-restricted, with HLA associations seemingly driven largely by CMV exposure. V-gene and J-gene trimming of TCR beta chains was associated with a missense DCLRE1C variant in a later genetic analysis, and the association was replicated in an independent cohort. This cohort had only TCR beta chains sequenced, and the lack of alpha or paired-chain data limited which features could be detected. In a later analysis, some 17,000 TCR beta sequences were associated with specific HLA alleles at a false discovery rate of 0.05. Because some donors lacked HLA typing at each locus, the association tests relied only on the typed subset. Over 15 rarely observed V segments, including chromosome 9 orphons, were excluded from the earlier analysis of some 590 of the donors because counts were too low.

Library construction relied on the immunoSEQ multiplex PCR assay. The multiplex PCR relied on a mix of 60 forward primers for TCR Vbeta segments and 13 reverse primers for TCR Jbeta segments. The CDR3 region of rearranged TCR beta genes was amplified from genomic DNA by a multiplex PCR assay. The Illumina HiSeq System was used to sequence the amplified TCR beta libraries as 87-base-pair reads. From the authors' description of their analysis: A later analysis counted tens of millions of unique TCR beta chains across the 600 to 850 repertoires, and some 11 million of these chains were shared by at least two donors. Raw reads were error-corrected and collapsed into unique sequences with a nearest-neighbor algorithm that merged closely related sequences to remove PCR and sequencing errors. CDR3 sequences were aligned to IMGT reference sequences to assign V, D and J gene segments. For a sequence to be retained, a match of at least six nucleotides was required to both a V gene segment and a J gene segment. A rearrangement counted as productive if the CDR3 had no stop codons and remained in frame with V and J, and every other rearrangement counted as non-productive. CDR3 was defined by IMGT convention, running from the second conserved V-encoded cysteine to the conserved J-encoded phenylalanine. In an earlier analysis of more than 550 of the donors, sequences lacking an unambiguous match to a single V gene segment were excluded. In an earlier analysis of approximately 610 of the donors, V segments were called functional above 56.7% productive rearrangements and were called segregating when the between-donor standard deviation exceeded 5%. A statistical classification framework was built for diagnosing cytomegalovirus status from the catalog of TCR beta chain sequences. In a later analysis, V and J genes were assigned by comparing TCR nucleotide sequences against IMGT/GENE-DB human TR gene sequences. The TCRdist pipeline was used in a later analysis to assign CDR3 sequences and most-parsimonious VDJ recombination scenarios. In a later analysis, each TCR beta chain was defined by its CDR3 amino acid sequence together with its V-gene family, and reads lacking a unique V-gene family were excluded. In a later analysis, 550 to 650 highly shared, low-generation-probability nucleotide sequences were removed to address suspected cross-contamination and a sequencing artifact. A later analysis calculated a clonal expansion index for each public chain from normalized within-repertoire ranks of inferred template counts. Generation probabilities in a later analysis came from a VDJ recombination model fitted to out-of-frame rearrangements, and those results were checked against IGoR. A later analysis scored TCR-TCR, TCR-HLA and TCR-CMV co-occurrence with hypergeometric tests, applying a repertoire-size bias correction to TCR pairs. False discovery rates were estimated in a later analysis by permuting HLA or CMV assignments 20 times. In a later analysis, co-occurring TCRs were grouped using DBSCAN, and TCRdist sequence similarity was added for clustering within HLA-allele-positive subsets. For co-occurrence clustering, repertoires with fewer than 30,000 or more than 120,000 public chains were excluded, along with four or five repertoires with anomalous nucleotide sharing. In TCRdb, the immuneACCESS table is reduced to in-frame sequences with V and J assigned. These tables do not hold every clone; where another copy was compared, an unresolved V gene accounts for under half, and the others remain unexplained. Clonal size and the V and J genes are those of that table, whereas D and trimming came from the DNA. For this sample the table gives over 110,000 clones, of which approximately 80% were detected only once. The biggest ten clones account for approximately 9.7% of the sample.

The cohort was made up of several hundred healthy bone marrow donors. At the time of sampling, all cohort members were nominally healthy, though unrecorded immune exposures were likely present. The donor was CMV seropositive and belonged to the group of 250 to 300 seropositive cohort members. Every donor gave a peripheral blood sample, and the peripheral blood mononuclear cells from that sample were used for TCR beta sequencing. Genomic DNA extraction from the blood cell samples was performed with the Qiagen DNeasy Blood Extraction Kit. The sample consisted of PBMCs. The chain is encoded by TRBV11-2 joined to TRBJ2-7, with a tentative D gene TRBD1 over 6 matching bases. The source of this sequence is a woman aged 60-70 years in good health and CMV-seropositive. The nucleotides read TGTGCCAGCAGCGACAGGAGCTCCTACGAGCAGTACTTC. Translated, this is CASSDRSSYEQYF.